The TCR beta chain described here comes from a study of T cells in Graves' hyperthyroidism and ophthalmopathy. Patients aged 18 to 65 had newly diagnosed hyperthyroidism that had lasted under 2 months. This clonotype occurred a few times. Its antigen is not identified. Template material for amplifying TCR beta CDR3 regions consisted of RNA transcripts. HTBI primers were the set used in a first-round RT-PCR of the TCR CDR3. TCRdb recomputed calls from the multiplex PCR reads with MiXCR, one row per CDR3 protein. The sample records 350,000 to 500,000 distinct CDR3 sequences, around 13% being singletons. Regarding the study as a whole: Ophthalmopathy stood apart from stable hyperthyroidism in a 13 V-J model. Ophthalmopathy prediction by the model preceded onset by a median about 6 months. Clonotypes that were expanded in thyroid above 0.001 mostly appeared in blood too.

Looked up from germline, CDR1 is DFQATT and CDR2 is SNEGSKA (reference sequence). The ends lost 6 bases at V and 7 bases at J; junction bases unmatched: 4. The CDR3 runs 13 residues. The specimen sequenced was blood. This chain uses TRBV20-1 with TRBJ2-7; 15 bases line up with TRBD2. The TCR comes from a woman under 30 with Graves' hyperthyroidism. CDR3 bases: TGCAGTGCCCCGGGACTAGCGGGAGGTGAGCAGTACTTC. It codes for CSAPGLAGGEQYF.